One and the same sample provided the 17 T cell receptor beta chains below, sequenced in a study of blood T cells in healthy people across ages. The use of a sample-barcoded 5' primer and a J-beta primer mix characterized a second PCR of roughly 7 to 11 cycles. Via MiXCR, TCRdb re-called the 5' RACE reads, giving one row per CDR3 protein. In the table there are around 580,000 distinct CDR3 sequences, roughly 43% of which are singletons. Sequencing was done on a sample of blood. The source of these receptors is a man older than 75 in good health.

This clonotype was counted only a few times. The chain couples TRBV20-1 to TRBJ1-1; perhaps TRBD1 as D (5 bases). The germline V gene has CDR1 DFQATT and CDR2 SNEGSKA (reference sequence). V was pared by 0 bases and J by 4 bases, with 18 bases between. This CDR3 contains 16 residues. The CDR3 loop is CSARDWRAGGSTEAFF. The CDR3 DNA reads TGCAGTGCTAGAGATTGGAGGGCCGGGGGAAGCACTGAAGCTTTCTTT.

The V call is TRBV7-9, the J call TRBJ1-2, with D hard to call. The V end was cut by 3 bases, the J end by 1 base, with 12 bases between. This CDR3 has 15 residues. From germline, CDR1 is SEHNR and CDR2 FQNEAQ (reference sequence). The CDR3 nucleotides are TGTGCCAGCAGCTTCGCCCGACCGAATAACTATGGCTACACCTTC. Protein product: CASSFARPNNYGYTF.

This sequence joins TRBV6-6 and TRBJ1-4; TRBD1 is a possible D gene (5 bases). The CDR3 contains 16 residues. From germline, CDR1 is MNHNY and CDR2 SVGAGI (reference sequence). V was trimmed by 0 bases and J by 0 bases, leaving 8 bases between them. CDR3 DNA sequence: TGTGCCAGCAGTTACTCCGGGGGGGCAACTAATGAAAAACTGTTTTTT. Amino acids: CASSYSGGATNEKLFF.

J is TRBJ2-7 and V is TRBV2; D gene ambiguous. Trimming stripped 7 bases from V and 0 bases from J, with 13 bases between. This CDR3 is 14 amino acids long. CDR1 and CDR2 (germline): SNHLY, FYNNEI. The CDR3 bases are TGTGCCAGCACCGATCCGGAAAGCTCCTACGAGCAGTACTTC. Residues: CASTDPESSYEQYF. The complete variable domain, with remaining parts taken from reference TRBV2 and TRBJ2-7, reads EPEVTQTPSHQVTQMGQEVILRCVPISNHLYFYWYRQILGQKVEFLVSFYNNEISEKSEIFDDQFSVERPDGSNFTLKIRSTKLEDSAMYFCASTDPESSYEQYFGPGTRLTVT.

This clonotype was found many times. The chain employs TRBV29-1 and TRBJ2-7, with unresolved D. V lost 4 bases to trimming and J lost 0 bases, with 13 bases between them. Germline V gene data show CDR1 as SQVTM and CDR2 as ANQGSEA. This CDR3 has 14 amino acids. This CDR3 is CSVALGTYSYEQYF. DNA of the CDR3: TGCAGCGTTGCCCTTGGTACTTACTCCTACGAGCAGTACTTC.

The V and J genes are TRBV5-1 and TRBJ2-3, with 8 bases matching TRBD2. CDR3 length equals 15 residues. J was trimmed by 3 bases and V by 7 bases; bases with no gene match: 10. The germline V gene has CDR1 SGHRS and CDR2 YFSETQ. This CDR3 is CASRAGTSGTDTQYF. The CDR3 bases are TGCGCCAGCCGAGCGGGAACTAGCGGAACAGATACGCAGTATTTT. Using reference TRBV5-1 and TRBJ2-3 for the parts outside the CDR3, the full variable domain is KAGVTQTPRYLIKTRGQQVTLSCSPISGHRSVSWYQQTPGQGLQFLFEYFSETQRNKGNFPGRFSGRQFSNSRSEMNVSTLELGDSALYLCASRAGTSGTDTQYFGPGTRLTVL.

Turning to this clonotype: Relative to the germline gene, one junction end is altered; a read error may explain this. This sequence joins TRBV7-9 and TRBJ1-1, with 10 bases lining up with TRBD1. Germline assignment: CDR1 SEHNR and CDR2 FQNEAQ (reference sequence). The CDR3 extends over 15 amino acids. The CDR3 spells CTSKTGGALNTEAFF. CDR3 sequence (DNA): TGTACCAGCAAGACAGGGGGCGCCTTGAACACTGAAGCTTTCTTT.

This chain connects TRBV4-2 to TRBJ2-7; perhaps TRBD1 as D (6 bases). Trimming left V 3 bases short and J 7 bases short, with 13 bases between. The CDR3 runs 13 residues. Germline V gives CDR1 LGHNA, CDR2 YNFKEQ. CDR3 bases: TGTGCCAGCAGCCAGGACAGCTACAATGAGCAGTACTTC. The encoded protein is CASSQDSYNEQYF.

This clonotype was counted a few times. The chain carries TRBV7-3 and TRBJ2-1; 7 positions match TRBD1. The CDR3 is 14 residues long. Per the germline V gene, CDR1 is SGHTA and CDR2 is FQGTGA. With 4 bases clipped from V and 6 bases from J, the junction kept 6 bases outside the gene matches. The CDR3 spells CASSSDREINEQFF. The CDR3 region has the DNA TGTGCCAGCAGCTCCGACAGGGAGATCAATGAGCAGTTCTTC. The full variable domain, its missing parts supplied by reference TRBV7-3 and TRBJ2-1, is GAGVSQTPSNKVTEKGKYVELRCDPISGHTALYWYRQSLGQGPEFLIYFQGTGAADDSGLPNDRFFAVRPEGSVSTLKIQRTERGDSAVYLCASSSDREINEQFFGPGTRLTVL.

The V and J genes are TRBV20-1 and TRBJ2-3; D call uncertain. V lost 4 bases to trimming and J lost 2 bases, with 13 bases between them. CDR1 and CDR2 (germline): DFQATT, SNEGSKA (reference sequence). The CDR3 spans 14 residues. DNA for the CDR3: TGCAGTGCTATCCCCACAGTTCACACAGATACGCAGTATTTT. It specifies CSAIPTVHTDTQYF.

The chain couples TRBV20-1 to TRBJ1-2; 7 bases are shared with TRBD1. Germline loops: CDR1 DFQATT, CDR2 SNEGSKA (reference sequence). Unmatched junction bases numbered 12, after V lost 6 bases and J lost 5 bases. This CDR3 has 14 amino acids. In DNA form, the CDR3 reads TGCAGTGCCGCCGGTACACAGGGGATTTATGGCTACACCTTC. Encoded protein: CSAAGTQGIYGYTF.

In nucleotides, the CDR3 is TGTGCCAGCAGTTTAGTGCTGATTAATTCACCCCTCCACTTT. Translating gives CASSLVLINSPLHF. The chain couples TRBV12-3 or TRBV12-4 to TRBJ1-6; unclear D gene. The CDR3 runs to 14 residues. V was pared by 1 base and J by 6 bases, with 7 bases between.

This sequence joins TRBV4-2 and TRBJ1-6, with D tentatively TRBD1 (5 bases). V was cut by 0 bases and J by 1 base, with 13 bases left in between. Germline V lookup: CDR1 LGHNA, CDR2 YNFKEQ. The CDR3 runs to 18 residues. This CDR3 is CASSQDGQGGSYNSPLHF. CDR3 coding DNA: TGTGCCAGCAGCCAAGATGGCCAGGGAGGTTCCTATAATTCACCCCTCCACTTT.

This clonotype has at least ten counts. The rearrangement joins TRBV10-3 to TRBJ1-2; D remains unclear. The V end was cut by 4 bases, the J end by 4 bases, with 13 bases between. CDR1 is ENHRY, CDR2 SYGVKD, per germline. The CDR3 contains 14 residues. CDR3 protein: CAISVDERVYGYTF. CDR3 DNA sequence: TGTGCCATCAGTGTAGATGAGCGGGTCTATGGCTACACCTTC.

V is TRBV29-1 and J is TRBJ1-1; D is unresolved. The CDR3 has 14 residues. The V gene's germline CDR1 is SQVTM and CDR2 ANQGSEA. Deletions cut 6 bases from V and 6 bases from J, with 20 bases between. The CDR3 bases are TGCAGCGTGGGAGGGTGGAGGGCTACCGCTGAAGCTTTCTTT. Protein product: CSVGGWRATAEAFF.

This clonotype appeared a few times. The rearrangement links TRBV10-3 to TRBJ2-3; D gene uncertain. The CDR3 consists of 17 residues. V shed 2 bases and J shed 5 bases, with 20 bases lying between them. CDR1 and CDR2 from the germline V gene are ENHRY and SYGVKD. The CDR3 loop reads CAISEAPGAPWGDTQYF. CDR3 nucleotides: TGTGCCATCAGTGAGGCCCCAGGCGCACCCTGGGGAGATACGCAGTATTTT.

This chain joins TRBV6-6 and TRBJ2-4, with TRBD1 matching over 7 bases. The CDR3 has 16 residues. Per the germline V gene, CDR1 is MNHNY and CDR2 is SVGAGI (reference sequence). Trimming removed 7 bases from V and 13 bases from J; junction bases left unmatched: 22. CDR3 coding DNA: TGTGCCAGCACCGGGACAGCCAGTGTCCTATCGAACCAGCAGTACTTC. Translated: CASTGTASVLSNQQYF.